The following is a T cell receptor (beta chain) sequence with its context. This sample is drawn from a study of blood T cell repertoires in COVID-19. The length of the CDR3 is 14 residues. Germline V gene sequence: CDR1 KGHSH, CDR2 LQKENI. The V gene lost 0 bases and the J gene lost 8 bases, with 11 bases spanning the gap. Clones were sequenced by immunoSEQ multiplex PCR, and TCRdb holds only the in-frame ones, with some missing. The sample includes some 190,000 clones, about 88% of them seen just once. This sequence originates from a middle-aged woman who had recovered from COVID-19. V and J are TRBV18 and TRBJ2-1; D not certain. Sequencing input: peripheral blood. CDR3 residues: CASSPPSRVDEQFF. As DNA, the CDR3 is TGTGCCAGCTCACCACCGTCCCGGGTGGATGAGCAGTTCTTC.